This T cell receptor beta chain was profiled in a study of CD8+ T cells in alopecia areata (dated by TCRdb to 2016 to 2019). In terms of the full investigation: The treated patients took part in an open-label pilot trial in which moderate-to-severe alopecia areata was treated with oral tofacitinib at 5 to 10 mg twice daily. The study used high-throughput TCRbeta sequencing to examine T cell clonal expansion in alopecia areata, in both the C3H/HeJ mouse model and human patients. RNA was obtained with the PAXgene miRNA kit for fixed scalp, the miRNeasy kit for PBMCs, and the RNeasy kit for mouse skin. In humans, TCRbeta sequencing was performed on scalp tissue and on sorted CD4+ and CD8+ peripheral blood T cells from healthy controls and from patients with patchy or totalis/universalis alopecia areata. Biopsies were taken from tofacitinib-treated patients at baseline and at 4 and 24 weeks of treatment, and a later scalp biopsy was taken in several of the tofacitinib-treated patients. Patients stayed on tofacitinib for 6 to 18 months and then had 6 months of follow-up off drug so that delayed response and recurrence could be assessed. immunoSEQ multiplex PCR using 35 Vbeta forward primers and 13 Jbeta reverse primers was used to amplify TCRbeta CDR3 regions. For the treated patients, the SALT score, which quantifies what percentage of scalp surface area is affected, served as the measure of disease severity. Scalp clonality was compared among normal scalp (n=4), patchy alopecia areata scalp (n=8), and alopecia totalis/universalis scalp (n=8).

The time point label here, explained by the study, means: about 5 months on oral tofacitinib. This sample's treatment or condition label indicates: oral pan-JAK inhibitor, 5-10 mg twice daily. Peripheral blood and lesional scalp punch biopsies were obtained from patients with alopecia areata. PBMCs were separated by density centrifugation and stained for CD3, CD4 and CD8, after which CD4+ and CD8+ T cells were sorted on a FACSAria. Here is what the overall study found, with its caveats: During tofacitinib treatment, many expanded lesional clones stuck around in both scalp and blood, and this persistence may partly explain why relapse happens after treatment is stopped. Compared with normal scalp, lesional scalp, particularly in alopecia totalis/universalis, had higher clonality and more expanded CD8+ clones, which suggests antigenic drive. Tofacitinib significantly lowered scalp clonality and the number of expanded CD8+ clones among the top 100 scalp clones. Unlike mouse skin, where gammadelta T cells dominate, normal human skin contains resident alphabeta T cells that get sequenced too, which complicates analysis of the scalp TCR repertoire. Compared with mice, TCR sequences shared between patients were less clear, possibly partly because of HLA diversity across the patient population. Because the treated cohort was small and had only one nonresponder, larger studies are needed to examine links between baseline CD8+ expansion and response.

To prepare the library, the immunoSEQ multiplex PCR assay was applied. To provide template for TCR sequencing, every sample had RNA extracted and reverse transcribed into cDNA. SuperScript III was used to make first-strand cDNA, primed with a 2:1 mix of oligo-dT and random hexamers. A synthetic immune receptor repertoire was used to measure amplification bias, and any remaining bias was corrected computationally. As for the original processing: Raw reads were preprocessed to remove errors, and CDR3 was defined by IMGT conventions from the conserved cysteine to phenylalanine. Clonality was calculated as 1 minus Shannon entropy normalized by log2 of the number of productive unique TCRs. CD4 or CD8 identity of scalp clones was inferred by cross-referencing scalp TCRbeta sequences with sorted blood CD4 and CD8 repertoires. What TCRdb holds here is the immuneACCESS table cut down to in-frame rearrangements. Part of the clones is not present; checked against another copy, under half of the missing clones reflect an unresolved V gene, and the others are unexplained. The DNA gave D and trimming, while V, J and clone size come from that table. This sample lists 95,000 to 110,000 clones; 84% were detected once. Of the sample, under 25% falls within the top ten clones.

Note on this clone: This receptor's antigen is unknown. Per-nucleotide qualities are absent, and no much larger clonotype sits a single base away.

V loses 6 bases at its end and J loses 2 bases; junction bases beyond the gene matches: 9. From a lookup of the germline V gene (reference sequence), CDR1 and CDR2 are MNHEY and SMNVEV. From the cysteine through the phenylalanine, the CDR3 covers 15 amino acids. The CDR3 DNA has 45 bases and is translated from base 1. The TCR was taken from a human donor with alopecia areata. Material: CD8+ T cells sorted from blood, obtained at week 24, from a patient treated with tofacitinib. This sequence uses TRBV27 and TRBJ2-7; 8 central bases correspond to TRBD2. At the DNA level, the sequence is TGTGCCAGCAGGGCCGGGACTAGGGGTCCCTACGAGCAGTACTTC. Translated, this gives CASRAGTRGPYEQYF.